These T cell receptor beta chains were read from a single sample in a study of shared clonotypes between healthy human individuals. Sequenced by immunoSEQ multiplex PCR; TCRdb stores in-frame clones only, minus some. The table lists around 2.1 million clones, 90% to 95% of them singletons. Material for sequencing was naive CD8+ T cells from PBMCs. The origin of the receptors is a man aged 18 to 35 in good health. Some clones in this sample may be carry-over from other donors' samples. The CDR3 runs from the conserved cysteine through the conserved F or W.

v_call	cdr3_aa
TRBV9	CASSVGVGADTQYF
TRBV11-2	CASSEIGAQYF
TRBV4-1	CASTDIATRGYGYTF
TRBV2	CASQTLEDHEQYF
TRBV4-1	CASSQEWGGTEAFF
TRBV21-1	CASSNGIVPGQGINTEAFF
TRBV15	CATSRQLPRLAGSTDTQYF
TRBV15	CATSRPGLAGGQKVGDTQYF
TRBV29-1	CSVESTGGEQYF
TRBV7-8	CASSLKGAPNEQFF
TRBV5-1	CASSLALVMTATDTQYF
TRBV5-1	CASSLAGGGNTEAFF
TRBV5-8	CASSGTGTRDEQFF
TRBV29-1	CSVAPIGHNEQFF
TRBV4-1	CASSQDQGNQPQHF
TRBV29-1	CSVEGAAYDNEQFF
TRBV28	CATSPPYSGMRETQYF
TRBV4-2	CASSPKRANQPQHF
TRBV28	CASRAPRDRHSNEQFF
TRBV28	CASSPLGQDNYEQYF
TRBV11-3	CASSSRSESSYNEQFF
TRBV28	CASSPPGWDSNQPQHF
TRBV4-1	CASSQALGNEQYF
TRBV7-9	CASSPGTGEMWGKLFF
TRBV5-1	CASSLDGGRNNQPQHF
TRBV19	CASSDRQGSQPQHF
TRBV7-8	CASSLNLAGSLETQYF
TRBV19	CASSIRDSNQPQHF
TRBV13	CASARPRVDTEAFF
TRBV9	CASSAGDSTEQYF
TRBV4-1	CASSQGRETGTHEQFF
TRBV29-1	CSVGHRAFQETQYF
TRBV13	CASSSTSGSAGAEQFF
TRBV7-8	CASSRREDGYTF
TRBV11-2	CASSLGLAGRQETQYF
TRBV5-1	CASSLFGRNYEQYF
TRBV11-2	CASSLAPRRGPYNEQFF
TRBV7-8	CASKVVGGETQYF
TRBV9	CASSALAGGLQETQYF
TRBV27	CASSLRGGNQPQHF
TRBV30	CAWSKTAEGPKQYF
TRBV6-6	CASRDRVSYEQYF
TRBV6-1	CASSENVGGSTDTQYF
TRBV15	CATSRGRGGNTIYF
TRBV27	CASSLRVTHEQYF
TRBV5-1	CASTDRQEPSYEQYF
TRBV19	CASSRGGQGAPRSYEQYF
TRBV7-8	CASSLMSGSPTDTQYF
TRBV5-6	CASSWRVGSGYEQYF
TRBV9	CASSPRGGVNTEAFF
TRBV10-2	CAIRGRGTGELFF
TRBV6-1	CASSERDHQADTGELFF
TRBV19	CASTFLGGDSYEQYF
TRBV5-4	CASSLLGGNTDTQYF